Listed below are T cell receptor beta chains from one sample, sequenced in a study of CD8+CD57+ T cells in acquired aplastic anemia. TCRdb re-analysed the reads in MiXCR, keeping a single row per CDR3 protein. The repertoire holds 95,000 to 120,000 distinct CDR3 sequences, with 40% to 60% as singletons. Input material: sorted CD4+, CD8+, or CD8+CD57+ T cells (not recorded which) from PBMCs. These receptors all come from a human donor in good health, serving as a control. CDR3s include the opening cysteine and the closing phenylalanine or tryptophan. The D gene is left open where the match is weak. The size of a clone is reported for some rows only, either as once, few or many, or as a class for expanded clones.

CDR3 protein	CDR3 DNA	D gene	clone size	V gene	J gene
CASSLGVGLEQYF	TGTGCCAGCAGCTTAGGGGTGGGGCTCGAGCAGTACTTC	NA	NA	TRBV7-3	TRBJ2-7
CASTMTLQYF	TGTGCCAGCACCATGACACTGCAGTACTTC	NA	many	TRBV7-7	TRBJ2-7
CASSKQGAETQYF	TGTGCCAGCAGCAAACAGGGGGCAGAGACCCAGTACTTC	TRBD1	NA	TRBV7-9	TRBJ2-5
CASSQDGDRGGYGYTF	TGCGCCAGCAGCCAAGATGGGGACAGGGGAGGCTATGGCTACACCTTC	TRBD1	NA	TRBV4-1	TRBJ1-2
CASIGYNEQFF	TGTGCCAGCATAGGGTACAATGAGCAGTTCTTC	NA	many	TRBV6-1	TRBJ2-1
CASSHSGGGDTQYF	TGTGCCAGCAGCCATAGCGGGGGGGGCGATACGCAGTATTTT	TRBD2	few	TRBV9	TRBJ2-3
CASSSTGGMGQETQYF	TGTGCCAGCAGCTCAACAGGGGGCATGGGCCAAGAGACCCAGTACTTC	TRBD1	many	TRBV7-9	TRBJ2-5
CASSLRYDRVTEAFF	TGTGCCAGCAGCCTAAGGTATGACAGGGTCACTGAAGCTTTCTTT	TRBD1	few	TRBV7-9	TRBJ1-1
CASSHGQSYEQYF	TGTGCCAGCAGCCATGGACAGAGCTACGAGCAGTACTTC	NA	NA	TRBV7-6	TRBJ2-7
CASSPQPGTSGVADTQYF	TGCGCCAGCAGCCCCCAACCCGGGACTAGCGGGGTCGCAGATACGCAGTATTTT	TRBD2	few	TRBV4-1	TRBJ2-3